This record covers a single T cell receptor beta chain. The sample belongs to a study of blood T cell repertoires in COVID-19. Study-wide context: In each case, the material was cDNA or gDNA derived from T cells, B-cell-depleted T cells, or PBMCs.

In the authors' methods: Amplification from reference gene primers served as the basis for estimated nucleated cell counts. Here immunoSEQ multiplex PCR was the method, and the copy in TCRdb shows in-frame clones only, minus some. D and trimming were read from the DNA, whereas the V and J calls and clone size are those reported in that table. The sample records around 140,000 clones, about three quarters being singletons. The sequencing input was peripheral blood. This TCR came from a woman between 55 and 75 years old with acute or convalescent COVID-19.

The DNA for the CDR3 is TGTGCCAGCAGTTACTCGAGATTGCGGGATGGCTACACCTTC. This translates into CASSYSRLRDGYTF. The chain couples TRBV6-6 to TRBJ1-2; D is undetermined. Trimming cost V 0 bases and J 6 bases, with 11 bases left between them. CDR1 and CDR2 from the germline V gene are MNHNY and SVGAGI (reference sequence). This CDR3 region has 14 residues.